Listed below are T cell receptor beta chains from one sample, sequenced in a study of PD-1 blockade in classical Hodgkin lymphoma. The protocol was immunoSEQ multiplex PCR, while the TCRdb copy is restricted to in-frame clones and leaves out a portion. The data contain about 98,000 clones, roughly 79% of them singletons. Specimen: peripheral blood mononuclear cells (PBMCs), collected before the second cycle of nivolumab. The receptors stem from a human donor with classical Hodgkin lymphoma. Both conserved end residues are part of each CDR3. The D gene is left open where the match is weak. Where a row states a size, it is once, few, many or the class of an expanded clone; other rows omit it.

TRBV7-8	TRBD1	-	TRBJ1-2	CASSLEIWGQGIGYTF	TGTGCCAGCAGCTTAGAAATCTGGGGACAGGGAATTGGCTACACCTTC
TRBV6-6	-	few	TRBJ1-1	CASTNSGNTEAFF	TGTGCCAGCACCAACTCTGGGAACACTGAAGCTTTCTTT
TRBV6-5	-	-	TRBJ1-3	CASSYVAGNTIYF	TGTGCCAGCAGTTACGTGGCTGGAAACACCATATATTTT
TRBV9	-	once	TRBJ2-3	CASSIYADTQYF	TGTGCCAGCAGCATCTATGCAGATACGCAGTATTTT
TRBV12-5	TRBD2	-	TRBJ2-3	CASGLRPPLAGPTDTQYF	TGTGCTAGTGGTCTTAGACCCCCCTTAGCGGGACCCACAGATACGCAGTATTTT
TRBV27	TRBD2	-	TRBJ2-3	CASRREATDTQYF	TGTGCCAGCAGGCGGGAGGCCACAGATACGCAGTATTTT
TRBV10-3	-	-	TRBJ2-7	CAISETKAVLSYEQYF	TGTGCCATCAGTGAGACTAAAGCGGTCCTCTCCTACGAGCAGTACTTC
TRBV18	-	-	TRBJ1-3	CASSPGGNPGNTIYF	TGTGCCAGCTCACCAGGAGGTAACCCTGGAAACACCATATATTTT
TRBV27	TRBD2	-	TRBJ2-1	CASTLAGAHNEQFF	TGTGCCAGCACCCTAGCGGGAGCCCACAATGAGCAGTTCTTC
TRBV7-2	TRBD1	few	TRBJ1-2	CASSRQGADNYGYTF	TGTGCCAGCAGCCGACAGGGGGCGGATAACTATGGCTACACCTTC
TRBV10-1	-	-	TRBJ2-7	CASSESIGVGEQYF	TGCGCCAGCAGTGAGTCGATTGGGGTGGGCGAGCAGTACTTC
TRBV30	-	-	TRBJ2-7	CAGWGGGSPYEQYF	TGTGCCGGCTGGGGTGGGGGAAGCCCCTACGAGCAGTACTTC
TRBV13	-	-	TRBJ1-4	CASSSQRGEANEKLFF	TGTGCCAGCAGCTCCCAGAGGGGGGAGGCTAATGAAAAACTGTTTTTT
TRBV19	-	-	TRBJ1-3	CASIGGYPTGNTIYF	TGTGCCAGTATTGGGGGATATCCAACAGGAAACACCATATATTTT
TRBV10-3	-	-	TRBJ2-3	CAISEPIGTDTQYF	TGTGCCATCAGTGAGCCGATAGGTACAGATACGCAGTATTTT
TRBV7-2	TRBD1	-	TRBJ1-2	CASSPQQGNYGYTF	TGTGCCAGCAGCCCCCAACAGGGGAACTATGGCTACACCTTC
TRBV27	-	-	TRBJ2-4	CASSLWTTPGDQYF	TGTGCCAGCAGTTTATGGACAACCCCTGGGGATCAGTACTTC
TRBV5-3	TRBD2	-	TRBJ2-1	CARSLCGTSDYNEQFF	TGTGCCAGAAGCTTGTGCGGGACTAGCGACTACAATGAGCAGTTCTTC
TRBV10-3	TRBD2	-	TRBJ2-2	CAISEGTSGPRGELFF	TGTGCCATCAGTGAAGGGACTAGCGGACCCCGGGGGGAGCTGTTTTTT
TRBV10-3	-	-	TRBJ2-3	CATGGATDTQYF	TGTGCCACCGGGGGAGCGACAGATACGCAGTATTTT
TRBV11-2	TRBD1	-	TRBJ2-2	CASSLDQWVRDREDTGELFF	TGTGCCAGCAGCTTAGATCAGTGGGTCCGGGACAGGGAGGACACCGGGGAGCTGTTTTTT
TRBV5-4	TRBD2	-	TRBJ2-4	CASSLVLAGPKNIQYF	TGTGCCAGCAGCTTGGTACTAGCGGGACCCAAAAACATTCAGTACTTC
TRBV28	TRBD1	-	TRBJ1-2	CASSLVQGGGYTF	TGTGCCAGCAGTTTGGTACAGGGGGGCGGCTACACCTTC
TRBV6-6	TRBD2	-	TRBJ2-7	CASSSRTSGPEQYF	TGTGCCAGCAGTTCGCGGACTAGCGGCCCCGAGCAGTACTTC
TRBV5-1	TRBD2	-	TRBJ2-7	CASSLVGTSADEQYF	TGCGCCAGCAGCTTGGTAGGGACTAGCGCTGACGAGCAGTACTTC
TRBV28	-	-	TRBJ2-7	CASRLTGPYEQYF	TGTGCCAGCCGACTCACCGGCCCCTACGAGCAGTACTTC
TRBV6-6	TRBD1	-	TRBJ2-3	CASSLQGGSTDTQYF	TGTGCCAGCAGTTTACAGGGGGGTAGCACAGATACGCAGTATTTT
TRBV6-5	-	-	TRBJ2-7	CASSYSAAYHYEQYF	TGTGCCAGCAGTTACTCGGCGGCCTACCACTACGAGCAGTACTTC
TRBV5-1	-	-	TRBJ1-5	CASSLWGGNQPQHF	TGCGCCAGCAGCCTCTGGGGCGGGAATCAGCCCCAGCATTTT
TRBV20-1	-	-	TRBJ1-5	CSALSNQPQHF	TGCAGTGCTCTTAGCAATCAGCCCCAGCATTTT
TRBV30	-	-	TRBJ1-2	CAWSVSSGGRVNYGYTF	TGTGCCTGGAGTGTTTCGAGTGGGGGCAGGGTAAACTATGGCTACACCTTC
TRBV11-2	TRBD1	-	TRBJ2-2	CASIPGTGNTGELFF	TGTGCCAGCATCCCCGGGACAGGGAACACCGGGGAGCTGTTTTTT
TRBV7-8	-	-	TRBJ2-3	CASSPRPTDTQYF	TGTGCCAGCAGCCCCCGACCAACAGATACGCAGTATTTT
TRBV5-5	TRBD2	-	TRBJ2-1	CASSLADPGGTYNEQFF	TGTGCCAGCAGCTTGGCTGACCCGGGAGGGACCTACAATGAGCAGTTCTTC
TRBV7-3	-	-	TRBJ1-5	CASSPPLRTDSNQPQHF	TGTGCCAGCAGCCCCCCCCTTCGGACAGATAGCAATCAGCCCCAGCATTTT
TRBV6-5	-	-	TRBJ1-5	CASREGINQPQHF	TGTGCCAGCAGGGAGGGGATTAATCAGCCCCAGCATTTT
TRBV4-3	-	few	TRBJ1-1	CASSQDKNTEAFF	TGCGCCAGCAGCCAAGATAAAAACACTGAAGCTTTCTTT
TRBV7-8	-	-	TRBJ2-7	CASSWGISYEQYF	TGTGCCAGCAGCTGGGGGATCTCCTACGAGCAGTACTTC
TRBV23-1	-	-	TRBJ2-1	CASSQLDTTTNEQFF	TGCGCCAGCAGTCAATTGGACACCACGACAAATGAGCAGTTCTTC
TRBV5-4	-	-	TRBJ1-1	CASSLREGEAFF	TGTGCCAGCAGCTTGAGGGAGGGGGAAGCTTTCTTT
TRBV5-1	-	-	TRBJ2-7	CASREGGETYEQYF	TGCGCCAGCAGGGAGGGCGGGGAAACCTACGAGCAGTACTTC
TRBV6-1	TRBD1	-	TRBJ1-1	CASSATGVISEAFF	TGTGCCAGCAGTGCGACAGGGGTAATCTCTGAAGCTTTCTTT
TRBV4-1	TRBD1	-	TRBJ1-3	CASSPYRGLGNTIYF	TGCGCCAGCAGCCCCTACAGGGGCCTGGGAAACACCATATATTTT
TRBV28	-	-	TRBJ2-7	CASRITGMSSYEQYF	TGTGCCAGCAGGATTACAGGGATGAGTTCCTACGAGCAGTACTTC
TRBV9	-	once	TRBJ2-3	CASSVGEALITDTQYF	TGTGCCAGCAGCGTAGGGGAGGCTTTAATCACAGATACGCAGTATTTT